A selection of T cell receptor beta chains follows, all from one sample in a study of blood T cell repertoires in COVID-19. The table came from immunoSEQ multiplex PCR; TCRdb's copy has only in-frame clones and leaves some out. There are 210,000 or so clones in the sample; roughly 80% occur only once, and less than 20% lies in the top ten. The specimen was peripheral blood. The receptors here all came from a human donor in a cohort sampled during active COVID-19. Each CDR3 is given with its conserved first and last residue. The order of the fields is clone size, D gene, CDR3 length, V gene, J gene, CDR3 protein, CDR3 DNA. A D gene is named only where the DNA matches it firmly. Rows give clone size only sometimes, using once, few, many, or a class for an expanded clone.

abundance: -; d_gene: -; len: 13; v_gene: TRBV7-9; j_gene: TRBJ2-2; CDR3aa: CASSLLATGELFF; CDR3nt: TGTGCCAGCAGCTTACTAGCCACCGGGGAGCTGTTTTTT
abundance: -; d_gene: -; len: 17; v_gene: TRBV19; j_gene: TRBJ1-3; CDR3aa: CATSPAASPLVGNTIYF; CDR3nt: TGTGCCACTTCCCCAGCGGCCTCACCCTTAGTCGGAAACACCATATATTTT
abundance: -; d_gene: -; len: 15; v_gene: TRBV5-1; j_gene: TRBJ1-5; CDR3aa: CASSLDGQGWQPQHF; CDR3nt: TGCGCCAGCAGCTTGGATGGCCAGGGCTGGCAGCCCCAGCATTTT
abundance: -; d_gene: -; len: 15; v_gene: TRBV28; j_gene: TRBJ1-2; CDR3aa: CASSSYGGSNYGYTF; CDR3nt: TGTGCCAGCAGTTCATACGGGGGTTCTAACTATGGCTACACCTTC
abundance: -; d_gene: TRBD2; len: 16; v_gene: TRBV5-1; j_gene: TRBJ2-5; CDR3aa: CASSPPTAGAQETQYF; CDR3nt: TGCGCCAGCAGCCCCCCGACAGCGGGGGCCCAAGAGACCCAGTACTTC
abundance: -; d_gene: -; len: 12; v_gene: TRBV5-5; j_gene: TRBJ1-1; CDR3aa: CASSLRGTEAFF; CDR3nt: TGTGCCAGCAGCCTCAGGGGCACTGAAGCTTTCTTT
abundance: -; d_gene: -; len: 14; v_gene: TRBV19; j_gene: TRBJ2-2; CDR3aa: CASSSGGGAGELFF; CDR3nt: TGTGCCAGTAGTAGCGGAGGGGGGGCAGGGGAGCTGTTTTTT
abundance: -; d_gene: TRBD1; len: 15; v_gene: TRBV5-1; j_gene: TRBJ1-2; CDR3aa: CASSPGDRGVYGYTF; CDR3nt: TGCGCCAGCAGCCCGGGGGACAGGGGGGTTTATGGCTACACCTTC
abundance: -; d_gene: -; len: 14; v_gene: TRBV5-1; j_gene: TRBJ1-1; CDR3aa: CASSRGHQNTEAFF; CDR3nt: TGCGCCAGCAGCCGGGGACACCAGAACACTGAAGCTTTCTTT
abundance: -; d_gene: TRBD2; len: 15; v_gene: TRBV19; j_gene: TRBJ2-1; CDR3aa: CASSIGVAGLNEQFF; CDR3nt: TGTGCCAGTAGTATTGGAGTAGCGGGACTGAATGAGCAGTTCTTC
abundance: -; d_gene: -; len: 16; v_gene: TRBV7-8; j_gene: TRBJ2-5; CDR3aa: CASSFGGGAAMETQYF; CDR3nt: TGTGCCAGCAGCTTTGGAGGAGGGGCGGCGATGGAGACCCAGTACTTC
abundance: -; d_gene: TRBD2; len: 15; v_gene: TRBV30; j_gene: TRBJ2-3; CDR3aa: CAWSYGTREVGTQYF; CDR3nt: TGTGCCTGGAGCTACGGGACTCGGGAGGTTGGTACGCAGTATTTT
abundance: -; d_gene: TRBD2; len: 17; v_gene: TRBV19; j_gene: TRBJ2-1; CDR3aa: CASSTGTSGGGVGEQFF; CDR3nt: TGTGCCAGTAGTACAGGGACTAGCGGGGGCGGGGTTGGTGAGCAGTTCTTC
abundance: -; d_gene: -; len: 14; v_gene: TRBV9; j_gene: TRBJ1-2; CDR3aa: CASSVESQGRGYTF; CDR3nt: TGTGCCAGCAGCGTAGAGTCACAGGGTCGCGGCTACACCTTC
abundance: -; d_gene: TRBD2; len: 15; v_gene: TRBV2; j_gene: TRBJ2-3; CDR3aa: CASGGTSGGTDTQYF; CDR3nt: TGTGCCAGCGGGGGGACTAGCGGGGGGACAGATACGCAGTATTTT
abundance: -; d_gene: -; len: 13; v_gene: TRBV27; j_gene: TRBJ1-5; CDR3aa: CATGDLSNQPQHF; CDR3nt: TGTGCCACGGGAGATCTTAGCAATCAGCCCCAGCATTTT
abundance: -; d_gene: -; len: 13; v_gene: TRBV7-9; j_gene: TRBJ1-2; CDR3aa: CASRPQGVGGYTF; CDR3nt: TGTGCCAGCAGACCACAGGGTGTTGGCGGCTACACCTTC
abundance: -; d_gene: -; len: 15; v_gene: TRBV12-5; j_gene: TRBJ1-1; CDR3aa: CASGLVGGLNTEAFF; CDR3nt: TGTGCTAGTGGTTTGGTTGGAGGGTTGAACACTGAAGCTTTCTTT
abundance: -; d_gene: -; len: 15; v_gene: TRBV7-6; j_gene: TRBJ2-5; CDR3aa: CASSYSGTRWETQYF; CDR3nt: TGTGCCAGCAGTTATTCCGGGACTCGTTGGGAGACCCAGTACTTC
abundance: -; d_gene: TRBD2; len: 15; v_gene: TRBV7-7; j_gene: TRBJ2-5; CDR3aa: CASSRTSGIQATQYF; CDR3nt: TGTGCCAGCAGCCGGACTAGCGGGATTCAGGCGACCCAGTACTTC
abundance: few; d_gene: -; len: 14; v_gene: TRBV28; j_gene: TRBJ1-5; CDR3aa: CASSLAGRSQPQHF; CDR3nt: TGTGCCAGCAGTTTGGCGGGCAGAAGTCAGCCCCAGCATTTT
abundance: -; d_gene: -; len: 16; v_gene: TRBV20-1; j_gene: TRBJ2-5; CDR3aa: CSASAPGHSGQETQYF; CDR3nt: TGCAGTGCAAGTGCCCCGGGACATTCGGGTCAAGAGACCCAGTACTTC
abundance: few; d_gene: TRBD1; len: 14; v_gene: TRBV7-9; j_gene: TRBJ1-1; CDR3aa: CASSLVRGRTEAFF; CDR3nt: TGTGCCAGCAGCTTAGTCAGGGGGAGGACTGAAGCTTTCTTT
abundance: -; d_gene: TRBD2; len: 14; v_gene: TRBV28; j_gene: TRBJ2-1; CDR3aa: CASTTSGSYNEQFF; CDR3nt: TGTGCCAGCACCACTAGCGGATCATACAATGAGCAGTTCTTC
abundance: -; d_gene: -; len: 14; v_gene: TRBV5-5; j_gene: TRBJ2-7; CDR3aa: CASSSAAISYEQYF; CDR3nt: TGTGCCAGCAGCTCGGCGGCGATCTCCTACGAGCAGTACTTC
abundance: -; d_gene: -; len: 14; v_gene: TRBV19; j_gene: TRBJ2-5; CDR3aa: CASSISYRQETQYF; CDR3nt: TGTGCCAGTAGTATATCGTACAGACAAGAGACCCAGTACTTC
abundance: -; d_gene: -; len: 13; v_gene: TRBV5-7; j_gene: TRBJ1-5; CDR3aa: CASSQPRNQPQHF; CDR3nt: TGTGCCAGCAGTCAACCGAGAAATCAGCCCCAGCATTTT
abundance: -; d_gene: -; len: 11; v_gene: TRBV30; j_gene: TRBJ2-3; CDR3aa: CAWTTSDTQYF; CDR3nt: TGTGCCTGGACGACATCAGATACGCAGTATTTT
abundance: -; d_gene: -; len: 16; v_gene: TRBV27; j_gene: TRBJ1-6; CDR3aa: CASKTGISSYNSPLHF; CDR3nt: TGTGCCAGCAAAACAGGGATAAGCTCCTATAATTCACCCCTCCACTTT
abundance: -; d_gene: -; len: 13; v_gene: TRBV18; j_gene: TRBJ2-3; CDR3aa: CASSPSNADTQYF; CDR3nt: TGTGCCAGCTCCCCCAGTAACGCAGATACGCAGTATTTT
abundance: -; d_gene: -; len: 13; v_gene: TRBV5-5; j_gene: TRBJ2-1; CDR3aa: CASSGEMGSEQFF; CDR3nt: TGTGCCAGCAGCGGGGAGATGGGCTCTGAGCAGTTCTTC
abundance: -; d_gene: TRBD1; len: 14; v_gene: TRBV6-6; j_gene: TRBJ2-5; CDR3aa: CASSPTGVQETQYF; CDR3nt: TGTGCCAGCAGTCCCACAGGGGTTCAAGAGACCCAGTACTTC
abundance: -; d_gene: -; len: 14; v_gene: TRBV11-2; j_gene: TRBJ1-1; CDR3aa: CASSLDRAGLDAFF; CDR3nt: TGTGCCAGCAGCTTAGATCGGGCAGGACTTGATGCTTTCTTT
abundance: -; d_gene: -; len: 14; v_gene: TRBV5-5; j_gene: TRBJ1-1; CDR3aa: CASSLVGTDTEAFF; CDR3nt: TGTGCCAGCAGCTTGGTTGGTACGGACACTGAAGCTTTCTTT
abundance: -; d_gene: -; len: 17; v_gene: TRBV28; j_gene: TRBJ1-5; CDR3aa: CASSVGGLKGGNQPQHF; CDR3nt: TGTGCCAGCAGTGTCGGGGGACTTAAAGGTGGGAATCAGCCCCAGCATTTT
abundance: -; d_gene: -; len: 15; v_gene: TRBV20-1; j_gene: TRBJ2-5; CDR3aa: CSASAASETQETQYF; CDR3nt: TGCAGTGCTAGTGCGGCTAGCGAGACGCAAGAGACCCAGTACTTC
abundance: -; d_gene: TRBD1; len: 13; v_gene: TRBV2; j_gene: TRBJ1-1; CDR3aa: CARERQGTPEAFF; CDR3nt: TGTGCCAGGGAAAGACAGGGGACGCCTGAAGCTTTCTTT
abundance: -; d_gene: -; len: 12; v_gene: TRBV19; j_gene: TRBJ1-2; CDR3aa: CASSIWGGGYTF; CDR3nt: TGTGCGAGTTCTATCTGGGGAGGCGGCTACACCTTC
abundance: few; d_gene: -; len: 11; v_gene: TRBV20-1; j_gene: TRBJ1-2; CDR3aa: CSATTYYGYTF; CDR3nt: TGCAGTGCCACAACCTACTATGGCTACACCTTC
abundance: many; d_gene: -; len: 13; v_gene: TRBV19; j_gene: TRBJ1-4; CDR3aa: CASSTRGSEKLFF; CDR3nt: TGTGCCAGTAGTACCCGTGGCAGTGAAAAACTGTTTTTT
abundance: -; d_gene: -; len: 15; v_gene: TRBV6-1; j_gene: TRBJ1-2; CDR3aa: CASSEVGGALYGYTF; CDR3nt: TGTGCCAGCAGTGAAGTCGGAGGGGCCCTCTATGGCTACACCTTC
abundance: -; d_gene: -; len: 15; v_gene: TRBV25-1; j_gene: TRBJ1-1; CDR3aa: CASSVGGILNTEAFF; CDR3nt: TGTGCCAGCAGTGTTGGGGGGATACTGAACACTGAAGCTTTCTTT
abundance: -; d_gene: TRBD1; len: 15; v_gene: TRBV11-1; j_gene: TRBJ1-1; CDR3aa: CASSSQGQPGTEAFF; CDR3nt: TGTGCCAGCAGCTCACAGGGACAGCCGGGCACTGAAGCTTTCTTT
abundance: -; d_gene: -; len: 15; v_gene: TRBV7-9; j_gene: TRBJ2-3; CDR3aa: CASSQRGAPTDTQYF; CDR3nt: TGTGCCAGCAGTCAACGGGGGGCCCCCACAGATACGCAGTATTTT
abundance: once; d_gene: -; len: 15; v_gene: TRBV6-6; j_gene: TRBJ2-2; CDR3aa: CASSSSPRGTGELFF; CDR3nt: TGTGCCAGCAGTTCCTCTCCACGGGGAACCGGGGAGCTGTTTTTT